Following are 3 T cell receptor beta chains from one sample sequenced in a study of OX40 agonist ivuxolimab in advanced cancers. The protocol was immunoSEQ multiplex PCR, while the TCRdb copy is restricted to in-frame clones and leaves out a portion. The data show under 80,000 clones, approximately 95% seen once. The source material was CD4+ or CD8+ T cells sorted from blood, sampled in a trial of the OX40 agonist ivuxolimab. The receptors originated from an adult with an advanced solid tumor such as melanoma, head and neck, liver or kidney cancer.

CDR3 protein: CASKRLAGEGRTDTQYF. CDR3 nucleotides: TGCGCCAGCAAGCGGCTAGCGGGTGAAGGGCGTACAGATACGCAGTATTTT. The chain recombines TRBV5-1 with TRBJ2-3; TRBD2 agrees at 8 bases. V was pared by 6 bases and J by 3 bases, with 15 bases of the junction left unmatched. The CDR3 loop spans 17 amino acids. Per the germline V gene, CDR1 is SGHRS and CDR2 is YFSETQ. The entire variable domain, with the rest obtained from reference TRBV5-1 and TRBJ2-3, is as follows: KAGVTQTPRYLIKTRGQQVTLSCSPISGHRSVSWYQQTPGQGLQFLFEYFSETQRNKGNFPGRFSGRQFSNSRSEMNVSTLELGDSALYLCASKRLAGEGRTDTQYFGPGTRLTVL.

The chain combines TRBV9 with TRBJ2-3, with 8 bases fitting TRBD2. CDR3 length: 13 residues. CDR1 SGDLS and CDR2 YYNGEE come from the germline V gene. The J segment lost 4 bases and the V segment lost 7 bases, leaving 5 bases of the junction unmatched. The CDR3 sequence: CASGRGGADTQYF. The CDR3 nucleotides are TGTGCCAGCGGCCGGGGGGGGGCAGATACGCAGTATTTT.

The chain's CDR3 is CASSSLSGAGVLDEQFF. The CDR3, as DNA: TGTGCCAGCAGCTCTCTTTCGGGAGCGGGAGTACTTGATGAGCAGTTCTTC. This chain links TRBV5-4 with TRBJ2-1, with TRBD2 matching over 8 bases. Germline V gene lookup returns CDR1 SGHNT and CDR2 YYREEE (reference sequence). The CDR3 has 17 residues. Losses at the gene ends were 3 bases for V and 8 bases for J; bases not matched to a gene: 16.